Listed below are T cell receptor beta chains from one sample, sequenced in a study of cytomegalovirus exposure and HLA in healthy donors. Only in-frame clones appear in the TCRdb table, and some are missing; sequencing was by immunoSEQ multiplex PCR. The profile shows roughly 150,000 clones, over 70% of them singletons. The sequenced sample consisted of PBMCs. The source of these receptors is a man under 40 in good health and CMV-seropositive. The CDR3 runs from the conserved cysteine through the conserved F or W. Each record gives: clone size, J gene, D gene, V gene, CDR3 DNA, CDR3 protein. A D gene is named only where the DNA matches it firmly. Size is stated for part of the rows, as once, few or many counts, or as a class when the clone is expanded.

NA,TRBJ2-7,NA,TRBV5-8,TGTGCCAGCAGCTTGGAGGCAGGGTACTACGAGCAGTACTTC,CASSLEAGYYEQYF
few,TRBJ2-4,NA,TRBV5-1,TGCGCCAGCAGCTTGGCGGCGGGGCTAGTGAGAAACATTCAGTACTTC,CASSLAAGLVRNIQYF
once,TRBJ2-2,TRBD2,TRBV5-1,TGCGCCAGCAGCCGGAACCCGGGGAGGGACACCGGGGAGCTGTTTTTT,CASSRNPGRDTGELFF
NA,TRBJ2-1,TRBD2,TRBV2,TGTGCCAGCAGCGGGACTAGCGGGGGCAACAATGAGCAGTTCTTC,CASSGTSGGNNEQFF
NA,TRBJ2-1,NA,TRBV5-1,TGCGCCAGCAGCTTGGGTAGTAAATTCATCGATGAGCAGTTCTTC,CASSLGSKFIDEQFF
NA,TRBJ2-1,NA,TRBV29-1,TGCAGCACCTCATGGACGGGAGAGCAGTTCTTC,CSTSWTGEQFF
once,TRBJ2-3,NA,TRBV18,TGTGCCAGCTCACCAGCGGGGCTTCCTAGCACAGATACGCAGTATTTT,CASSPAGLPSTDTQYF
NA,TRBJ2-3,TRBD1,TRBV7-2,TGTGCCAGCAGCGCCTCGACAGGGTCAGATACGCAGTATTTT,CASSASTGSDTQYF
once,TRBJ2-2,NA,TRBV9,TGTGCCAGCAGCGTAGAGCATGTGGAGGGGTTGGCCGGGGAGCTGTTTTTT,CASSVEHVEGLAGELFF
NA,TRBJ2-1,TRBD2,TRBV4-1,TGCGCCAGCAGCCACCCTCGGGGGGGAGGCAATGAGCAGTTCTTC,CASSHPRGGGNEQFF
NA,TRBJ1-4,NA,TRBV7-9,TGTGCCAGCAGCTTTCTTCCGACTAATGAAAAACTGTTTTTT,CASSFLPTNEKLFF
few,TRBJ2-5,TRBD2,TRBV6-5,TGTGCCAGCAGTCGTATTAGGGCGGGGGAAGAGACCCAGTACTTC,CASSRIRAGEETQYF
few,TRBJ2-3,NA,TRBV7-2,TGTGCCAGCAGCGCGGGACAGCTTAGCACAGATACGCAGTATTTT,CASSAGQLSTDTQYF
NA,TRBJ2-3,NA,TRBV5-8,TGTGCCAGCAGCTTGGCCCCAGGGGCTTTACTAAGCACAGATACGCAGTATTTT,CASSLAPGALLSTDTQYF
NA,TRBJ1-5,TRBD1,TRBV6-1,TGTGCCAGCAGTGCGGCAGGGGGAGCCTCTGGCAATCAGCCCCAGCATTTT,CASSAAGGASGNQPQHF
NA,TRBJ2-1,TRBD2,TRBV15,TGTGCCACCAGCAGATTACGTCTAGCGGGAGGATACAATGAGCAGTTCTTC,CATSRLRLAGGYNEQFF
NA,TRBJ2-1,NA,TRBV6-1,TGTGCCAGCAGTGATGTCGGGGTCGATGAGCAGTTCTTC,CASSDVGVDEQFF
NA,TRBJ1-1,TRBD1,TRBV29-1,TGCAGCGTTAGTGGACAGGGGAACACTGAAGCTTTCTTT,CSVSGQGNTEAFF
NA,TRBJ1-4,NA,TRBV5-4,TGTGCCAGCAGCTTGCGGGTGGGAGATAATGAAAAACTGTTTTTT,CASSLRVGDNEKLFF
few,TRBJ1-4,TRBD1,TRBV28,TGTGCCAGCAGTAAAAGACAGGGTACACTGTTTTTT,CASSKRQGTLFF
NA,TRBJ1-6,TRBD1,TRBV30,TGTGCCTGGAGTGCACCGGGACAGTATAATTCACCCCTCCACTTT,CAWSAPGQYNSPLHF
NA,TRBJ1-2,NA,TRBV28,TGTGCCAGCAGTTTTGAGGACAGAAAAAACTATGGCTACACCTTC,CASSFEDRKNYGYTF
once,TRBJ2-7,NA,TRBV28,TGTGCCAGCAGCGGAGACAGATCCTACGAGCAGTACTTC,CASSGDRSYEQYF
NA,TRBJ2-3,NA,TRBV7-2,TGTGCCAGCAGCTTAGAACACTTGAGGACAGATACGCAGTATTTT,CASSLEHLRTDTQYF
once,TRBJ1-2,TRBD1,TRBV6-5,TGTGCCAGCAGTTACTCGACGACAGGGAACGATGGCTACACCTTC,CASSYSTTGNDGYTF
NA,TRBJ2-1,NA,TRBV9,TGTGCCAGCGGCACGGGTCCCAGCTCCTACAATGAGCAGTTCTTC,CASGTGPSSYNEQFF
NA,TRBJ1-1,NA,TRBV28,TGTGCCAGCAGTTTATTCAGATTAAACACTGAAGCTTTCTTT,CASSLFRLNTEAFF
NA,TRBJ1-2,TRBD1,TRBV5-1,TGCGCCAGCAGCTTGGGAGGGGGCTCTGACTATGGCTACACCTTC,CASSLGGGSDYGYTF
NA,TRBJ1-1,TRBD1,TRBV5-1,TGCGCCAGCAGGTACCGGGACAGCAACACTGAAGCTTTCTTT,CASRYRDSNTEAFF
NA,TRBJ2-1,NA,TRBV4-2,TGTGCCAGCAGCCAAGATTACAGTTTTAATGAGCAGTTCTTC,CASSQDYSFNEQFF
NA,TRBJ2-2,NA,TRBV7-2,TGTGCCAGCAGCTTAAGGGGTCTATCCGCCGGGGAGCTGTTTTTT,CASSLRGLSAGELFF
NA,TRBJ1-5,NA,TRBV19,TGTGCCAGTAGTATAGTTCCGGTTCCAGGTGGCAATCAGCCCCAGCATTTT,CASSIVPVPGGNQPQHF
NA,TRBJ2-5,TRBD1,TRBV6-5,TGTGCCAGCAGTACCCCGGACAGGGACCAAGAGACCCAGTACTTC,CASSTPDRDQETQYF
NA,TRBJ2-2,TRBD2,TRBV2,TGTGCCAGCAGTCTGGCGGGGGTTACCGGGGAGCTGTTTTTT,CASSLAGVTGELFF
NA,TRBJ2-6,NA,TRBV25-1,TGTGCCAGCAGTGTTACAGGGACTGGGGCCAACGTCCTGACTTTC,CASSVTGTGANVLTF
few,TRBJ2-5,TRBD2,TRBV6-1,TGTGCCAGCAGTGAGACTAGCGGGGGGGCTTTGAAAGTTAGAGAGACCCAGTACTTC,CASSETSGGALKVRETQYF
NA,TRBJ1-2,TRBD1,TRBV7-2,TGTGCCAGCAGCTTAGAGGGACAGGGGAACTATGGCTACACCTTC,CASSLEGQGNYGYTF
once,TRBJ1-4,NA,TRBV6-5,TGTGCCAGCAGTTACTTCAGCGGGCAGCCTAATGAAAAACTGTTTTTT,CASSYFSGQPNEKLFF
NA,TRBJ2-7,TRBD2,TRBV27,TGTGCCAGCAGTCTAGCGGGAGTGTCCTCCTACGAGCAGTACTTC,CASSLAGVSSYEQYF
NA,TRBJ1-1,NA,TRBV5-1,TGCGCCAGCAGCCGAATACAGGGTGAGGCTTTCTTT,CASSRIQGEAFF
NA,TRBJ2-6,TRBD1,TRBV5-1,TGCGCCAGCAGCTACTCCGGGACAGGGAACTCTGGGGCCAACGTCCTGACTTTC,CASSYSGTGNSGANVLTF
NA,TRBJ2-1,NA,TRBV7-8,TGTGCCAGCAGCTCCACCGTACTAGTGTCATCCTACAATGAGCAGTTCTTC,CASSSTVLVSSYNEQFF
few,TRBJ2-1,TRBD2,TRBV5-8,TGTGCCAGCAGCTTGGGCGGTGGGACTATAGGCCATGAGCAGTTCTTC,CASSLGGGTIGHEQFF
NA,TRBJ1-5,NA,TRBV28,TGTGCCAGCAGGGAGGAGGTGAGTCAGCCCCAGCATTTT,CASREEVSQPQHF
NA,TRBJ2-7,TRBD2,TRBV4-1,TGCGCCAGCAGCCCGACTAGCGGGTTCCTCTCCTACGAGCAGTACTTC,CASSPTSGFLSYEQYF
NA,TRBJ2-2,NA,TRBV7-9,TGTGCCAGCAGCTTCGGGAACACCGGGGAGCTGTTTTTT,CASSFGNTGELFF
few,TRBJ2-2,TRBD2,TRBV6-1,TGTGCCAGCAGTGCTAGCGGGGGCACCGGGGAGCTGTTTTTT,CASSASGGTGELFF
NA,TRBJ2-7,TRBD2,TRBV5-4,TGTGCCAGCAGCACGGGACTAGCGGGAGAGGACGAGCAGTACTTC,CASSTGLAGEDEQYF
NA,TRBJ2-4,TRBD2,TRBV28,TGTGCCAGCAGTTTGACGGGGGGGCAGAACATTCAGTACTTC,CASSLTGGQNIQYF
NA,TRBJ1-5,NA,TRBV6-5,TGTGCCAGCAGTTCGGGGGGAATTGGCAATCAGCCCCAGCATTTT,CASSSGGIGNQPQHF
NA,TRBJ2-7,TRBD1,TRBV7-2,TGTGCCAGCAGCTCCCGGGACAGGGGGCTCTACGAGCAGTACTTC,CASSSRDRGLYEQYF
NA,TRBJ2-5,NA,TRBV20-1,TGCAGTGCTAGGTACGGGACCCAGTACTTC,CSARYGTQYF
NA,TRBJ2-1,TRBD2,TRBV4-1,TGCGCCACAGGACTAGCGGGAGGGAATGAGCAGTTCTTC,CATGLAGGNEQFF
NA,TRBJ1-3,NA,TRBV27,TGTGCCAGCAGTTTATCTGGAGGAGGAAACACCATATATTTT,CASSLSGGGNTIYF